These 10 T cell receptor beta chains share one sample of origin, sequenced in a study of blood T cells in healthy people across ages (dated by TCRdb to the mid-2010s). Receptors were amplified or captured by 5' RACE. This sample was sequenced with an Illumina HiSeq 2500. A second PCR of about 6 to 11 cycles was run with a J-beta primer mix and a sample-barcoded 5' primer. The public reads were reanalyzed by TCRdb: fastp trimming at Q25, MiXCR alignment, in-frame beta chains only. Every distinct CDR3 protein forms one entry, paired with its most common genes and DNA. Recorded for this sample are 850,000 to 1,000,000 distinct CDR3 sequences; around 48% of them occurred a single time. The ten most abundant clones make up roughly 13% of the sample. The sequenced sample consisted of blood. The receptor set was obtained from a man aged 25 to 40 in good health.

This clonotype has more than one count but fewer than ten. This chain joins TRBV4-3 and TRBJ2-7, with a weak D call TRBD2 (6 bases). V gave up 0 bases and J gave up 5 bases, with 14 bases separating them. The V gene's germline CDR1 is LGHNA and CDR2 YSLEER. This CDR3 has 15 residues. CDR3 sequence (DNA): TGCGCCAGCAGCCAAGAAGTCGTGGGAGGTGACGAGCAGTACTTC. Protein product: CASSQEVVGGDEQYF.

This chain uses TRBV3-1 with TRBJ2-5, with D perhaps matching TRBD1 or TRBD2 (6 bases each). The CDR3 has 15 amino acids. Germline CDR1 is LGHDT and CDR2 is YNNKEL (reference sequence). The V end lost 0 bases, the J end lost 10 bases, and 18 bases lay between the germline ends. The CDR3 nucleotides are TGTGCCAGCAGCCAAGAAGGAGGGGGAGGAATGGTCCAGTACTTC. It is translated as CASSQEGGGGMVQYF.

V gene TRBV10-3 combines with J gene TRBJ2-7; TRBD2 is a possible D gene (5 bases). CDR3 length: 13 residues. From germline, CDR1 is ENHRY and CDR2 SYGVKD. V lost 3 bases and J 2 bases, leaving 8 bases between the germline ends. The CDR3 DNA reads TGTGCCATCAGTGATAGCGAGGCCTACGAGCAGTACTTC. It translates to CAISDSEAYEQYF.

This CDR3 reads CASGDKSYEQYF. CDR3 coding DNA: TGTGCCAGCGGCGACAAGTCCTACGAGCAGTACTTC. This sequence joins TRBV6-6 and TRBJ2-7; D is undetermined. CDR3 length equals 12 residues. V was trimmed by 8 bases and J by 1 base, leaving 9 bases between them. Germline V CDR1 and CDR2: MNHNY, SVGAGI (reference sequence).

The V and J genes are TRBV29-1 and TRBJ2-4, with D perhaps matching TRBD1 (5 bases). Per germline, CDR1 SQVTM and CDR2 ANQGSEA. This CDR3 region has 13 residues. V was pared by 3 bases and J by 9 bases, with 15 bases between. This chain's CDR3 is CSVDGSLQGIQYF. CDR3 bases: TGCAGCGTTGACGGATCCCTTCAGGGCATTCAGTACTTC.

This clonotype was seen just once. V and J are TRBV29-1 and TRBJ1-1, with 8 bases matching TRBD1. From germline, CDR1 is SQVTM and CDR2 ANQGSEA. The CDR3 spans 12 residues. V lost 4 bases to trimming and J lost 6 bases; unmatched junction nucleotides: 4. The CDR3: CSVATGAAEAFF. For the CDR3, the DNA is TGCAGCGTTGCGACAGGGGCCGCTGAAGCTTTCTTT.

This rearrangement joins TRBV13 to TRBJ2-7; D is possibly TRBD1 (5 bases). Looked up from germline, CDR1 is PRHDT and CDR2 is FYEKMQ (reference sequence). The CDR3 has 12 amino acids. V lost 1 base and J lost 12, with 13 bases in between. The CDR3 DNA follows: TGTGCCAGCAGCTTAGAACCCGGCAGGGCGTACTTC. Translating gives CASSLEPGRAYF. The full variable domain, rest sourced from reference TRBV13 and TRBJ2-7, is AAGVIQSPRHLIKEKRETATLKCYPIPRHDTVYWYQQGPGQDPQFLISFYEKMQSDKGSIPDRFSAQQFSDYHSELNMSSLELGDSALYFCASSLEPGRAYFGPGTRLTVT.

The chain is built from TRBV7-9 and TRBJ2-3, with D uncertain. V was trimmed by 1 base and J by 0 bases, leaving 8 bases between them. The CDR3 contains 15 residues. From germline, CDR1 is SEHNR and CDR2 FQNEAQ (reference sequence). The CDR3 spells CASSLEPPSTDTQYF. CDR3 in DNA: TGTGCCAGCAGCTTAGAACCCCCTAGCACAGATACGCAGTATTTT.

This clonotype was seen many times. The rearrangement joins TRBV29-1 to TRBJ2-7; D is unresolved. The V gene's germline CDR1 is SQVTM and CDR2 ANQGSEA. The CDR3 contains 12 residues. The V end was cut by 3 bases, the J end by 0 bases, with 6 bases between. The CDR3: CSVEVNSYEQYF. The CDR3 nucleotides read TGCAGCGTTGAGGTTAACTCCTACGAGCAGTACTTC.

This clonotype occurred a few times. The chain couples TRBV7-2 to TRBJ2-3; no reliable D call. The CDR3 length is 14 residues. Germline lookup yields CDR1 SGHTA and CDR2 FQGNSA. V lost 3 bases, J lost 10 bases, and 17 bases lay in between. CDR3 DNA: TGTGCCAGCAGCTTTCCCGGGTGGGCAGTATCGCAGTATTTT. It translates to CASSFPGWAVSQYF.